The rows below give T cell receptor beta chains drawn from one sample of a study of post-analysis software for immune sequencing data. TCRdb fed the PCR reads into MiXCR, producing one record per CDR3 protein. This sample has 750,000 to 950,000 distinct CDR3 sequences, with 40% to 55% found just once. The sequenced material came from blood. All receptors come from a girl between 5 and 17 years old with multiple sclerosis. Both conserved end residues are part of each CDR3. The order of the fields is D gene, V gene, J gene, clone size, CDR3 protein, CDR3 DNA. D genes are given only for firm matches. Clone size is not always given. Where it is, it says once, few, many or a class for expanded clones.

TRBD2	TRBV7-9	TRBJ2-3	.	CASSAGTSGVADTQYF	TGTGCCAGCAGCGCCGGGACTAGCGGTGTCGCAGATACGCAGTATTTT
TRBD1	TRBV6-1	TRBJ2-7	many	CASSEGTGVYEQYF	TGTGCCAGCAGTGAGGGGACAGGGGTCTACGAGCAGTACTTC
.	TRBV7-2	TRBJ2-7	few	CASSLGRQVPYEQYF	TGTGCCAGCAGCTTAGGCCGACAGGTTCCCTACGAGCAGTACTTC
.	TRBV29-1	TRBJ2-1	.	CSVEGGPAIEQFF	TGCAGCGTTGAAGGGGGACCCGCAATTGAGCAGTTCTTC
.	TRBV6-5	TRBJ1-4	.	CASSYGFTQEKLFF	TGTGCCAGCAGTTATGGTTTTACACAGGAAAAACTGTTTTTT
TRBD1	TRBV7-8	TRBJ2-7	.	CASSRTGGVYEQYF	TGTGCCAGCAGCCGGACAGGGGGCGTCTACGAGCAGTACTTC
.	TRBV7-9	TRBJ2-7	few	CASSRSSGDYEQYF	TGTGCCAGCAGCCGAAGCTCAGGGGACTACGAGCAGTACTTC
.	TRBV7-9	TRBJ1-1	.	CASSLGVGTNTEAFF	TGTGCCAGCAGCTTAGGTGTGGGAACGAACACTGAAGCTTTCTTT
TRBD2	TRBV29-1	TRBJ2-5	.	CSVDGAGGPHNEQYF	TGCAGCGTTGATGGGGCGGGAGGGCCCCACAATGAGCAGTACTTC
.	TRBV7-8	TRBJ2-3	.	CASSLERVPDTQYF	TGTGCCAGCAGCTTAGAGCGGGTTCCAGATACGCAGTATTTT
.	TRBV5-1	TRBJ2-7	.	CASSSPGVVEQYF	TGCGCCAGCAGCTCCCCAGGGGTCGTCGAGCAGTACTTC
.	TRBV9	TRBJ2-3	few	CASSAGGDTQYF	TGTGCCAGCAGCGCTGGGGGAGATACGCAGTATTTT
TRBD2	TRBV10-3	TRBJ2-1	many	CAISGGSGGVNEQFF	TGTGCCATCAGCGGGGGGTCCGGAGGGGTCAATGAGCAGTTCTTC
.	TRBV5-1	TRBJ1-4	.	CASSPVSKVNEKLFF	TGCGCCAGCAGCCCCGTCAGTAAGGTGAATGAAAAACTGTTTTTT
.	TRBV5-1	TRBJ2-4	.	CASSPDLAKNIQYF	TGCGCCAGCAGCCCGGACTTGGCCAAAAACATTCAGTACTTC
.	TRBV5-1	TRBJ2-7	.	CASSLAIADPTYEQYF	TGCGCCAGCAGCTTGGCCATCGCGGACCCGACCTACGAGCAGTACTTC
.	TRBV12-3/TRBV12-4	TRBJ2-7	few	CASSFFVTSSYEQYF	TGTGCCAGCAGTTTCTTTGTCACAAGCTCCTACGAGCAGTACTTC